This T cell receptor beta chain was sequenced for a study of T cell responses to AZD1222 COVID-19 vaccine. Study-level results: Reportedly, nearly half the spike-specific TCRs target unmutated variant regions. Only a handful of AZD1222 recipients, several in all, had baseline seropositivity.

Worth noting for this clone: Its target is not known.

The CDR3 has 20 residues. V was pared by 3 bases and J by 2 bases, with 13 bases of the junction left unmatched. The germline V gene has CDR1 KGHSH and CDR2 LQKENI. Only in-frame clones appear in the TCRdb table, and some are missing; sequencing was by immunoSEQ multiplex PCR. Among roughly 140,000 clones listed, roughly 90% were seen once. The specimen comprised peripheral blood, sampled 28 days after the second AZD1222 dose. The sequence was collected from an adult who received the AZD1222 COVID-19 vaccine. The rearrangement joins TRBV18 to TRBJ2-3; 14 nucleotides line up with TRBD2. The CDR3 nucleotides read TGTGCCAGCTCACCCCCTCCGGGACTAGCGGGGGCAGAATACACAGATACGCAGTATTTT. The encoded protein is CASSPPPGLAGAEYTDTQYF.